This entry lists 28 T cell receptor beta chains sequenced from one sample in a study of shared clonotypes between healthy human individuals. Profiled with immunoSEQ multiplex PCR; TCRdb holds only in-frame clones, not every one. The repertoire holds approximately 250,000 clones, with 65% as singletons. Sample: memory CD4+ T cells sorted from blood. Subset in this sample: CD45RA-negative fraction. The source is a man aged 25 to 40 in good health.

The chain has TRBV18 and TRBJ1-5, with D uncertain. The CDR3 is 13 residues long. Trimming stripped 2 bases from V and 7 bases from J, with 9 bases between. The germline V gene encodes CDR1 KGHSH and CDR2 LQKENI. CDR3 in DNA: TGTGCCAGCTCACCAGAATCTAGACAGCCCCAGCATTTT. It codes for CASSPESRQPQHF.

The chain is built from TRBV6-4 and TRBJ2-7; 8 nucleotides match TRBD2. This CDR3 has 16 amino acids. V dropped 0 bases and J dropped 4; count of bases not matched to a gene: 8. Germline V gene lookup returns CDR1 MRHNA and CDR2 SNTAGT. The CDR3 sequence: CASSDSTGGRTYEQYF. Here the CDR3 DNA reads TGTGCCAGCAGTGACTCGACTGGCGGGAGGACGTACGAGCAGTACTTC.

This rearrangement joins TRBV18 to TRBJ1-5; 7 nucleotides match TRBD1. V lost 1 base and J lost 4; bases outside the gene matches: 7. CDR1 and CDR2 (germline): KGHSH, LQKENI. The CDR3 runs 16 residues. This CDR3 is CASSPLSGQLNQPQHF. In DNA form, the CDR3 reads TGTGCCAGCTCACCACTTTCGGGACAGCTAAATCAGCCCCAGCATTTT.

The rearrangement uses TRBV6-6 and TRBJ2-7; 7 nucleotides align to TRBD1. There are 15 residues in the CDR3. Per germline, CDR1 MNHNY and CDR2 SVGAGI (reference sequence). V shed 2 bases, J shed 2 bases, and the junction held 6 bases outside the gene matches. The CDR3 DNA sequence: TGTGCCAGCAGTTACGACAGGGTGCTCCCCTACGAGCAGTACTTC. Its protein is CASSYDRVLPYEQYF.

V gene TRBV6-1 combines with J gene TRBJ2-7; D may match TRBD1 or TRBD2 (5 bases each). In germline, CDR1 is MNHNS, CDR2 SASEGT. Trimming stripped 0 bases from V and 6 bases from J, with 15 bases between. This CDR3 is built from 15 residues. The CDR3, as DNA: TGTGCCAGCAGTGAAGCCTCGGGACCACAAGGCGAGCAGTACTTC. This gives the protein CASSEASGPQGEQYF.

The chain recombines TRBV9 with TRBJ1-1, with TRBD1 matching 7 bases. Germline V gene sequence: CDR1 SGDLS, CDR2 YYNGEE. This CDR3 has 13 residues. Trimming took 4 bases from V and 6 from J; bases not matched to a gene: 6. The CDR3 protein is CASSIDGTAEAFF. CDR3 sequence (DNA): TGTGCCAGCAGCATTGACGGGACAGCTGAAGCTTTCTTT.

This clone was counted between two and nine times. This chain connects TRBV7-6 to TRBJ2-1; possible D gene TRBD2, 6 bases. Trimming stripped 5 bases from V and 4 bases from J, with 18 bases between. Germline loops: CDR1 SGHVS, CDR2 FNYEAQ. There are 16 residues in the CDR3. The CDR3 is CASSATGGVLYNEQFF. The CDR3 nucleotides are TGTGCCAGCAGCGCGACTGGCGGGGTCCTTTACAATGAGCAGTTCTTC.

The chain uses TRBV6-5 and TRBJ2-3; 10 bases map to TRBD2. CDR1 and CDR2 from the germline V gene are MNHEY and SVGAGI. This CDR3 is 15 amino acids long. Germline trimming cut 5 bases from V and 6 bases from J; bases unmatched to any gene: 8. The CDR3 sequence: CASSSPSGSRDTQYF. The CDR3 DNA reads as TGTGCCAGCAGTAGTCCTAGCGGGAGTCGTGATACGCAGTATTTT.

The chain uses TRBV5-1 and TRBJ2-2, with D unclear. This CDR3 spans 14 amino acids. Germline CDR1 and CDR2: SGHRS and YFSETQ. V was trimmed by 4 bases and J by 3 bases, leaving 10 bases between them. This CDR3 reads CASSRITDTGELFF. DNA of the CDR3: TGCGCCAGCAGCAGAATCACAGACACCGGGGAGCTGTTTTTT. The whole variable domain, filled in from reference TRBV5-1 and TRBJ2-2, reads KAGVTQTPRYLIKTRGQQVTLSCSPISGHRSVSWYQQTPGQGLQFLFEYFSETQRNKGNFPGRFSGRQFSNSRSEMNVSTLELGDSALYLCASSRITDTGELFFGEGSRLTVL.

The chain couples TRBV7-3 to TRBJ2-1, with 8 bases fitting TRBD1. CDR1 is SGHTA and CDR2 is FQGTGA in the germline V gene. The length of the CDR3 is 14 residues. J was trimmed by 7 bases and V by 2 bases; bases with no gene match: 4. CDR3: CASSLDRGSNEQFF. The CDR3 DNA sequence: TGTGCCAGCAGCTTAGACAGGGGTTCAAATGAGCAGTTCTTC.

Only a few counts were recorded for this clone. The chain recombines TRBV28 with TRBJ2-5, with TRBD2 matching over 7 bases. The germline V gene has CDR1 MDHEN and CDR2 SYDVKM. The CDR3 totals 17 residues. Trimming removed 8 bases from V and 4 bases from J; junction bases left unmatched: 19. Here the CDR3 reads CASGHLGGRRGRETQYF. The CDR3 bases are TGTGCCAGCGGGCACCTGGGCGGGAGACGGGGTCGAGAGACCCAGTACTTC. Together with reference TRBV28 and TRBJ2-5, the CDR3 gives the full variable domain: DVKVTQSSRYLVKRTGEKVFLECVQDMDHENMFWYRQDPGLGLRLIYFSYDVKMKEKGDIPEGYSVSREKKERFSLILESASTNQTSMYLCASGHLGGRRGRETQYFGPGTRLLVL.

This chain links TRBV19 with TRBJ2-3; the match to TRBD2 covers 9 bases. With 10 bases clipped from V and 5 bases from J, the junction kept 22 bases outside the gene matches. Looked up from germline, CDR1 is LNHDA and CDR2 is SQIVND (reference sequence). The CDR3 has 18 residues. CDR3 DNA sequence: TGTGCCACGCACCCAGGACCTATAGCGGGAGCTGGGGTAGATACGCAGTATTTT. This translates into CATHPGPIAGAGVDTQYF.

CDR3 region: CASSSPGAHEQFF. The CDR3 nucleotides read TGTGCCAGCAGCTCACCCGGGGCACATGAGCAGTTCTTC. This sequence joins TRBV11-3 and TRBJ2-1; D may correspond to TRBD1 or TRBD2 (5 bases each). The CDR3 runs 13 residues. Trimming stripped 4 bases from V and 8 bases from J, with 12 bases between. The germline CDR1 and CDR2 sequences are SGHNT and YENEEA.

V gene TRBV2 combines with J gene TRBJ2-3; D might be TRBD1 (5 bases). The germline gives CDR1 SNHLY, CDR2 FYNNEI. Trimming left V 5 bases short and J 2 bases short, with 11 bases between. This CDR3 has 14 residues. The CDR3 loop reads CASSPGLDTDTQYF. The CDR3 nucleotides read TGTGCCAGCAGTCCAGGGCTTGACACAGATACGCAGTATTTT.

The CDR3 coding sequence is TGTGCCAGCAGTACGGACTCCCGGGCGGGCGAGCAGTACTTC. It yields the protein CASSTDSRAGEQYF. The chain combines TRBV28 with TRBJ2-7; perhaps TRBD2 as D (5 bases). The V and J ends lost 5 bases and 6 bases respectively, with 17 bases between them. Germline assignment: CDR1 MDHEN and CDR2 SYDVKM. The CDR3 is made up of 14 amino acids.

V gene TRBV14 combines with J gene TRBJ2-7; 8 nucleotides match TRBD1. Looked up from germline, CDR1 is SGHDN and CDR2 is FVKESK. V shed 5 bases and J 7 bases; nucleotides not matched to a gene: 13. This CDR3 spans 15 amino acids. The CDR3 protein is CASSYGGQGGTEQYF. The CDR3 DNA reads TGTGCCAGCAGCTACGGTGGACAGGGCGGGACAGAGCAGTACTTC. Full variable domain (outside the CDR3, taken from reference TRBV14 and TRBJ2-7): EAGVTQFPSHSVIEKGQTVTLRCDPISGHDNLYWYRRVMGKEIKFLLHFVKESKQDESGMPNNRFLAERTGGTYSTLKVQPAELEDSGVYFCASSYGGQGGTEQYFGPGTRLTVT.

The chain is built from TRBV2 and TRBJ2-1; perhaps D is TRBD1 or TRBD2 (5 bases each). The V gene's germline CDR1 is SNHLY and CDR2 FYNNEI. Trimming left V 7 bases short and J 0 bases short, with 10 bases between. The CDR3 covers 14 residues. The CDR3 loop is CASKRDASYNEQFF. Here the CDR3 DNA reads TGTGCCAGCAAGAGGGACGCCTCCTACAATGAGCAGTTCTTC.

The chain joins TRBV5-4 to TRBJ1-4; D call uncertain. V lost 0 bases, J lost 3 bases, and 3 bases lay in between. CDR1 and CDR2 from the germline V gene are SGHNT and YYREEE (reference sequence). This CDR3 has 13 residues. CDR3 in amino acids: CASSLGANEKLFF. As DNA, the CDR3 is TGTGCCAGCAGCTTGGGAGCTAATGAAAAACTGTTTTTT. The full variable domain, rest sourced from reference TRBV5-4 and TRBJ1-4, is ETGVTQSPTHLIKTRGQQVTLRCSSQSGHNTVSWYQQALGQGPQFIFQYYREEENGRGNFPPRFSGLQFPNYSSELNVNALELDDSALYLCASSLGANEKLFFGSGTQLSVL.

The rearrangement uses TRBV7-9 and TRBJ2-3; 7 bases are a match to TRBD2. From germline, CDR1 is SEHNR and CDR2 FQNEAQ (reference sequence). The CDR3 totals 14 residues. The V and J ends lost 1 base and 4 bases, in that order; junction bases with no gene match: 2. The CDR3 protein is CASSLGGSADTQYF. The CDR3 coding sequence is TGTGCCAGCAGCTTAGGCGGGAGTGCAGATACGCAGTATTTT. The whole variable domain, filled in from reference TRBV7-9 and TRBJ2-3, reads DTGVSQNPRHKITKRGQNVTFRCDPISEHNRLYWYRQTLGQGPEFLTYFQNEAQLEKSRLLSDRFSAERPKGSFSTLEIQRTEQGDSAMYLCASSLGGSADTQYFGPGTRLTVL.

CDR3 coding DNA: TGTGCCAGCTCCCGGACAGACACCTACGAGCAGTACTTC. This translates into CASSRTDTYEQYF. The chain employs TRBV11-2 and TRBJ2-7; maybe TRBD1 (6 bases). The V gene's germline CDR1 is SGHAT and CDR2 FQNNGV. This CDR3 contains 13 residues. With 8 bases removed from V and 2 bases from J, the gap between germline ends came to 13 bases.

This clone was picked up a small number of times. The chain uses TRBV6-1 and TRBJ2-7; weak D call: TRBD1 (6 bases). The CDR3 runs 16 residues. V lost 4 bases, J lost 1 base, and 17 bases lay in between. Germline values: CDR1 MNHNS, CDR2 SASEGT. CDR3 in DNA: TGTGCCAGCAGTGTCTCAGGGGACGGCGGTTCCTACGAGCAGTACTTC. Amino acids: CASSVSGDGGSYEQYF.

CDR3 protein: CSVGGTSGNYEQYF. CDR3 in DNA: TGCAGCGTTGGGGGGACTAGCGGGAACTACGAGCAGTACTTC. The chain carries TRBV29-1 and TRBJ2-7, with 13 bases that match TRBD2. The CDR3 has 14 amino acids. Unmatched junction bases numbered 3, after V lost 4 bases and J lost 3 bases. CDR1 is SQVTM, CDR2 ANQGSEA, per germline.

The J gene is TRBJ1-3, the V gene TRBV10-3; 7 bases fit TRBD1. Per germline, CDR1 ENHRY and CDR2 SYGVKD. The CDR3 length is 15 residues. The J segment lost 4 bases and the V segment lost 7 bases, leaving 10 bases of the junction unmatched. In nucleotides, the CDR3 is TGTGCCATCAACCCCCAGGGGGGTATCGGAAACACCATATATTTT. Amino acids: CAINPQGGIGNTIYF.

The genes are TRBV7-2 and TRBJ1-4; perhaps TRBD1 as D (6 bases). The V and J ends lost 5 bases and 7 bases respectively, with 17 bases between them. Germline values: CDR1 SGHTA, CDR2 FQGNSA. This CDR3 spans 15 amino acids. CDR3 protein: CASSLGTSRSEKLFF. DNA for the CDR3: TGTGCCAGCAGCCTTGGGACAAGTCGCAGTGAAAAACTGTTTTTT.

This clone appeared a few times. The chain is built from TRBV7-3 and TRBJ2-2; possibly TRBD1 or TRBD2 for D (5 bases each). This CDR3 is 14 amino acids long. V was shortened by 4 bases and J by 3 bases, with 9 bases between the two germline ends. From germline, CDR1 is SGHTA and CDR2 FQGTGA. The CDR3 region has the DNA TGTGCCAGCAGCTCAGGGACGGACACCGGGGAGCTGTTTTTT. It specifies CASSSGTDTGELFF.

This sequence joins TRBV5-1 and TRBJ1-1, with unresolved D. The CDR3 totals 13 residues. The germline V gene encodes CDR1 SGHRS and CDR2 YFSETQ. V shed 5 bases and J shed 0 bases, with 8 bases lying between them. CDR3 nucleotide sequence: TGCGCCAGCAGGGTGGCGGTGAACACTGAAGCTTTCTTT. It is translated as CASRVAVNTEAFF.

This clone was observed a handful of times. The gene calls are TRBV11-3 and TRBJ2-3; possible D gene TRBD2, 5 bases. The CDR3 consists of 14 residues. Germline lookup yields CDR1 SGHNT and CDR2 YENEEA. V lost 1 base and J lost 4, with 9 bases in between. The CDR3: CASSLGGEADTQYF. The CDR3 DNA reads TGTGCCAGCAGCTTAGGGGGAGAGGCAGATACGCAGTATTTT.

This clone came up a few times. V gene TRBV19 combines with J gene TRBJ1-5, with TRBD1 as a possible D gene (5 bases). The CDR3 is 14 amino acids. Trimming removed 7 bases from V and 0 bases from J, with 10 bases in between. Germline V gene lookup returns CDR1 LNHDA and CDR2 SQIVND (reference sequence). In DNA, the CDR3 is TGTGCCAGTAAGGAGGGGCGTAGCAATCAGCCCCAGCATTTT. It encodes CASKEGRSNQPQHF.